This T cell receptor beta chain came from a study of identical twins. TCRdb processed the 5' RACE reads anew with MiXCR; each CDR3 protein has one entry. This sample has fewer than 900,000 distinct CDR3 sequences, with 20% to 25% found just once. Regarding the study as a whole: Fewer insertions were carried by abundant cord blood beta clonotypes, but none was seen in memory repertoires.

A few counts support this clonotype. Its antigen is not known. Looked up from germline, CDR1 is DFQATT and CDR2 is SNEGSKA (reference sequence). The CDR3 runs 14 residues. Another study also made use of these data, one on T cells expressing NK-cell markers. From that study: Sequencing covered eight donors, seven HCMV-seropositive and one seronegative. Top CD8+ clonotypes included the dominant CD3+CD56+NKG2C+ clonotypes in six donors.

This rearrangement joins TRBV20-1 to TRBJ2-3; the match to TRBD2 covers 9 bases. Sequencing input: PBMCs. This receptor was identified in a woman aged 18-29 years in good health. The CDR3 DNA reads as TGCAGAGCTTTAGCGGGGGCCCGCACAGATACGCAGTATTTT. Its translation is CRALAGARTDTQYF.